The 19 T cell receptor beta chains below all came from one sample that was sequenced in a study of T cell responses to AZD1222 COVID-19 vaccine. The assay was immunoSEQ multiplex PCR, and TCRdb's table has in-frame clones only and misses some. This sample has 150,000 to 200,000 clones, with 94% found just once. This specimen consisted of peripheral blood, obtained on day 0 of AZD1222 vaccination. The receptors were gathered from an adult in good health.

This chain uses TRBV12-3 or TRBV12-4 with TRBJ1-1; D is undetermined. Trimming cost V 5 bases and J 10 bases, with 14 bases left between them. There are 12 residues in the CDR3. The DNA of the CDR3 is TGTGCCAGCAGTGACCCGGGTCGAAGAGCTTTCTTT. Translating it yields CASSDPGRRAFF.

V gene TRBV15 combines with J gene TRBJ2-7, with a possible D match to TRBD1 (5 bases). The CDR3 totals 14 residues. V was cut by 0 bases and J by 2 bases, with 8 bases left in between. Germline V lookup: CDR1 LNHNV, CDR2 YYDKDF (reference sequence). The CDR3: CATSRDGATYEQYF. The CDR3 DNA sequence: TGTGCCACCAGCAGAGATGGGGCAACCTACGAGCAGTACTTC.

The V call is TRBV9, the J call TRBJ1-4; D ambiguous. The CDR3 loop spans 16 amino acids. Trimming pared 2 bases from V and 2 bases from J, leaving 13 bases between. Germline V gene sequence: CDR1 SGDLS, CDR2 YYNGEE. The CDR3: CASSVDSGGTNEKLFF. Written as DNA, the CDR3 is TGTGCCAGCAGCGTTGACTCCGGAGGGACTAATGAAAAACTGTTTTTT.

This chain uses TRBV7-6 with TRBJ2-3; 12 bases are shared with TRBD1. This CDR3 is built from 15 residues. J gave up 3 bases and V 5 bases, and 3 bases lay outside the gene matches. CDR1 is SGHVS and CDR2 is FNYEAQ in the germline V gene. CDR3 loop: CASSPGQGATDTQYF. CDR3 bases: TGTGCCAGCAGCCCGGGACAGGGGGCTACAGATACGCAGTATTTT.

V and J are TRBV7-9 and TRBJ1-2, with D tentatively TRBD1 (5 bases). CDR3 length: 13 amino acids. Germline V CDR1 and CDR2: SEHNR, FQNEAQ (reference sequence). V was cut by 2 bases and J by 8 bases, with 12 bases left in between. CDR3 bases: TGTGCCAGCAGCTTAAGATCGGGGGAGGGCTACACCTTC. Its protein product is CASSLRSGEGYTF.

The chain carries TRBV18 and TRBJ1-1, with 10 positions matching TRBD1. Trimming took 3 bases from V and 1 from J; bases not matched to a gene: 2. CDR1 KGHSH and CDR2 LQKENI come from the germline V gene. The CDR3 totals 15 residues. The CDR3 loop reads CASSPGQGKNTEAFF. The CDR3 DNA reads as TGTGCCAGCTCACCGGGACAGGGGAAGAACACTGAAGCTTTCTTT. Combining the CDR3 with reference TRBV18 and TRBJ1-1 gives the whole variable domain NAGVMQNPRHLVRRRGQEARLRCSPMKGHSHVYWYRQLPEEGLKFMVYLQKENIIDESGMPKERFSAEFPKEGPSILRIQQVVRGDSAAYFCASSPGQGKNTEAFFGQGTRLTVV.

The chain recombines TRBV5-1 with TRBJ2-5; 8 bases map to TRBD2. The CDR3 contains 14 residues. The ends lost 0 bases at V and 4 bases at J; junction bases unmatched: 2. Germline V CDR1 and CDR2: SGHRS, YFSETQ. CDR3 coding DNA: TGCGCCAGCAGCTTGGAGGCGGGGGGAGAGACCCAGTACTTC. It is translated as CASSLEAGGETQYF.

The V gene is TRBV18, the J gene TRBJ2-7; D is possibly TRBD2 (5 bases). Trimming took off 3 bases at V and 0 bases at J, with 9 bases between the two ends. CDR1 KGHSH and CDR2 LQKENI come from the germline V gene. CDR3 size: 14 residues. The CDR3 region is CASSPGSPSYEQYF. The CDR3 region has the DNA TGTGCCAGCTCACCGGGGAGCCCCTCCTACGAGCAGTACTTC.

The chain recombines TRBV30 with TRBJ1-4; perhaps TRBD1 as D (6 bases). V lost 8 bases, J lost 13 bases, and 14 bases lay in between. The germline V gene encodes CDR1 GTSNPN and CDR2 SVGIG (reference sequence). This CDR3 contains 10 residues. CDR3 nucleotide sequence: TGTGCCGGAGGGGGACCGGGACTGTTTTTT. As protein: CAGGGPGLFF.

This clone was seen more than once but under ten times. The chain uses TRBV28 and TRBJ1-1; D ambiguous. V lost 2 bases to trimming and J lost 7 bases, with 11 bases between them. Germline loops: CDR1 MDHEN, CDR2 SYDVKM. The CDR3 contains 13 residues. DNA of the CDR3: TGTGCCAGCAGTTTACGGTCGTCCCTTGAAGCTTTCTTT. Translating gives CASSLRSSLEAFF.

The rearrangement uses TRBV6-2 or TRBV6-3 and TRBJ2-3, with 11 bases matching TRBD2. The J segment lost 6 bases and the V segment lost 2 bases, leaving 16 bases of the junction unmatched. Germline CDR1 is MNHEY and CDR2 is SVGEGT. The CDR3 runs 19 residues. The CDR3 reads CASSYRSPIAGGPGDTQYF. For the CDR3, the DNA is TGTGCCAGCAGTTACCGGAGCCCGATAGCGGGAGGGCCGGGGGATACGCAGTATTTT.

The chain has TRBV4-2 and TRBJ1-1; D unclear. Trimming pared 0 bases from V and 1 base from J, leaving 12 bases between. The CDR3 loop spans 16 amino acids. Germline-derived CDR1 and CDR2 are LGHNA and YNFKEQ. Here the CDR3 DNA reads TGTGCCAGCAGCCAAGAAGAACTTTCTCAGAACACTGAAGCTTTCTTT. This sequence encodes CASSQEELSQNTEAFF.

The J gene is TRBJ2-4, the V gene TRBV10-3; D is perhaps TRBD1 (5 bases). The CDR3 length is 14 residues. CDR1 ENHRY and CDR2 SYGVKD come from the germline V gene. The germline V and J ends were trimmed by 4 bases and 1 base, with 8 bases remaining between them. The CDR3 DNA sequence: TGTGCCATCAGTGGCAGGGATGCCAAAAACATTCAGTACTTC. This encodes CAISGRDAKNIQYF.

The chain combines TRBV10-3 with TRBJ2-3, with D uncertain. The germline V gene has CDR1 ENHRY and CDR2 SYGVKD. The CDR3 extends over 12 amino acids. Trimming left V 3 bases short and J 0 bases short, with 1 base between. The CDR3 spells CAISESTDTQYF. Written as DNA, the CDR3 is TGTGCCATCAGTGAAAGCACAGATACGCAGTATTTT.

The chain carries TRBV24-1 and TRBJ2-1; the match to TRBD2 covers 11 bases. J lost 8 bases, V lost 4 bases, and 9 bases had no gene match. Germline CDR1 is KGHDR and CDR2 is SFDVKD. The CDR3 loop spans 16 amino acids. The CDR3 region has the DNA TGTGCCACCAGTGACCCTACTAGCGGGAGAGACGATGAGCAGTTCTTC. This sequence encodes CATSDPTSGRDDEQFF.

The gene calls are TRBV11-2 and TRBJ1-2, with D perhaps matching TRBD1 (5 bases). Germline loops: CDR1 SGHAT, CDR2 FQNNGV. This CDR3 spans 15 amino acids. V was shortened by 4 bases and J by 4 bases, with 16 bases between the two germline ends. The CDR3 loop is CASSSLRDVIYGYTF. The CDR3 nucleotides are TGTGCCAGCAGCTCGTTACGGGACGTCATCTATGGCTACACCTTC.

The chain employs TRBV27 and TRBJ2-3; perhaps TRBD1 as D (6 bases). CDR3 length equals 13 residues. Trimming took 6 bases from V and 6 from J, leaving 13 bases between them. From germline, CDR1 is MNHEY and CDR2 SMNVEV (reference sequence). This chain's CDR3 is CASSRQVGDTQYF. The CDR3 region has the DNA TGTGCCAGCAGCCGACAGGTTGGGGATACGCAGTATTTT.

The rearrangement joins TRBV5-1 to TRBJ1-2; D not certain. The germline V and J ends were trimmed by 3 bases and 8 bases, with 11 bases remaining between them. The CDR3 extends over 12 amino acids. CDR1 is SGHRS, CDR2 YFSETQ, per germline. CDR3 DNA: TGCGCCAGCAGCTGGGATTCGGACGGCTACACCTTC. Translation gives CASSWDSDGYTF.

The chain employs TRBV19 and TRBJ1-5; D remains unclear. V was clipped by 5 bases and J by 6 bases, with 11 bases between them. The CDR3 runs 13 residues. Germline V lookup: CDR1 LNHDA, CDR2 SQIVND (reference sequence). The CDR3: CASSALSGQPQHF. Written as DNA, the CDR3 is TGTGCCAGTAGTGCCCTCTCAGGTCAGCCCCAGCATTTT.